This T cell receptor beta chain was sequenced during a study of molecular identifiers for immune sequencing clone quantification. The germline V gene has CDR1 SGHRS and CDR2 YFSETQ. V was shortened by 0 bases and J by 8 bases, with 11 bases between the two germline ends. The CDR3 has 13 amino acids. TCRdb recomputed calls from the PCR reads with MiXCR, one row per CDR3 protein. Altogether 490,000 or so distinct CDR3 sequences are present, about 25% being singletons, with the ten largest covering around 0.78%. This clonotype was seen at least ten times. Antigen specificity is unknown. Broader study findings: Sizes of highly expanded clones could be underestimated through identical TCRs sharing a barcode.

V gene TRBV5-1 combines with J gene TRBJ1-1; tentatively, D is TRBD1 (6 bases). Material: naive CD8+ T cells from blood, with Jurkat cell RNA spiked in. Noted subset: FACS-sorted CD8+CD4-CCR7+CD45RA+ naive T cells. The sequence came from a human donor in good health. Some libraries in this study had Jurkat cell RNA spiked in. The CDR3 DNA reads as TGCGCCAGCAGCTTGGTGAAGACAGGAGAAGCTTTCTTT. It translates to CASSLVKTGEAFF.